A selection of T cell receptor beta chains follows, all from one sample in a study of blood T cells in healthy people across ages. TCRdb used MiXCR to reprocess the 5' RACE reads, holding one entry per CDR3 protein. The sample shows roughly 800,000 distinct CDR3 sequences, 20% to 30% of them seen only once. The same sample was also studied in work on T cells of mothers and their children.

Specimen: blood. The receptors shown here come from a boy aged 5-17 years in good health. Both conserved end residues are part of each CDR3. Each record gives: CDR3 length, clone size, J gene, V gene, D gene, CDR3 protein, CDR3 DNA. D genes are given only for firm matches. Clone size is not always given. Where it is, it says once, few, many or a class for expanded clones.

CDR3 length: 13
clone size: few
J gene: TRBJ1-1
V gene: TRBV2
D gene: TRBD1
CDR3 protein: CASSGDRNTEAFF
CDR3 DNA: TGTGCCAGCAGTGGGGACAGGAACACTGAAGCTTTCTTT

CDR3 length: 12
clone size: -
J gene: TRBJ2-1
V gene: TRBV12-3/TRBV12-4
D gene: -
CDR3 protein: CASRSNDNEQFF
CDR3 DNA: TGTGCCAGCAGGTCAAATGACAATGAGCAGTTCTTC

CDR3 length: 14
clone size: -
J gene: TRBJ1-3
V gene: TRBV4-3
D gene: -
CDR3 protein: CASSPQPGGNTIYF
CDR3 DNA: TGCGCCAGCAGCCCGCAACCGGGAGGAAACACCATATATTTT

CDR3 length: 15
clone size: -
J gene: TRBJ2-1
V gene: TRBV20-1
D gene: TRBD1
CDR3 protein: CSARDGTGIDNEQFF
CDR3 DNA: TGCAGTGCTAGAGATGGGACAGGGATCGACAATGAGCAGTTCTTC

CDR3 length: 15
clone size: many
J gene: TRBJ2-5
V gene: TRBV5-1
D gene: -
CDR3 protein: CASSSGDGANVAQYF
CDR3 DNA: TGCGCCAGCAGCTCCGGGGACGGAGCAAACGTGGCCCAGTACTTC

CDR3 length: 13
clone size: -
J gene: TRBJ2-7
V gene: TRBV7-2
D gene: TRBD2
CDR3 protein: CASSFERGDEQYF
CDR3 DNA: TGTGCCAGCAGCTTCGAGCGGGGGGACGAGCAGTACTTC

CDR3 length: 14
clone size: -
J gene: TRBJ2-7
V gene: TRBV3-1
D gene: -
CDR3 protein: CASSPSASSYEQYF
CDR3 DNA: TGTGCCAGCAGCCCCTCAGCGAGCTCCTACGAGCAGTACTTC

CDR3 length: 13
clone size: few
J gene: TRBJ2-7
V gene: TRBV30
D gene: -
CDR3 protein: CAWSLYSTYEQYF
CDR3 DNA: TGTGCCTGGAGTCTGTACAGCACCTACGAGCAGTACTTC

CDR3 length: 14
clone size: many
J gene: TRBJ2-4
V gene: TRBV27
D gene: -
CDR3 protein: CASSSRGAKNIQYF
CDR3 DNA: TGTGCCAGCAGTTCGAGGGGAGCCAAAAACATTCAGTACTTC

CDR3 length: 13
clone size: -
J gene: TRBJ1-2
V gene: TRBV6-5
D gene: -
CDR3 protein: CASSLLGNYGYTF
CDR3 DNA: TGTGCCAGCAGTTTGCTAGGCAACTATGGCTACACCTTC

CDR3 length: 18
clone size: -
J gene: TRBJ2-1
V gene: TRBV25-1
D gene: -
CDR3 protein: CASSESKGRTGSYNEQFF
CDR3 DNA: TGTGCCAGCAGTGAATCGAAGGGGAGGACAGGCTCCTACAATGAGCAGTTCTTC

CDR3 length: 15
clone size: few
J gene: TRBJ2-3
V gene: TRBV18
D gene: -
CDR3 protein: CASSPNTPSTDTQYF
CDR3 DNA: TGTGCCAGCTCACCCAACACGCCTAGCACAGATACGCAGTATTTT

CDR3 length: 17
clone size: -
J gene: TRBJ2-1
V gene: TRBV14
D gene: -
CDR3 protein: CASSQQGGGWSYNEQFF
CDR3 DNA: TGTGCCAGCAGCCAGCAAGGGGGGGGATGGTCCTACAATGAGCAGTTCTTC

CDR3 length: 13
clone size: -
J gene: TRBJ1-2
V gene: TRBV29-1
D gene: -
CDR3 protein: CSVDSLKNYGYTF
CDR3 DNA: TGCAGCGTTGACAGCCTAAAGAACTATGGCTACACCTTC

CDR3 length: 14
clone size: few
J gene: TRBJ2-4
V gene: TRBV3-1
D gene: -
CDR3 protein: CASSQQGTKNIQYF
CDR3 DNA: TGTGCCAGCAGCCAACAGGGAACCAAAAACATTCAGTACTTC

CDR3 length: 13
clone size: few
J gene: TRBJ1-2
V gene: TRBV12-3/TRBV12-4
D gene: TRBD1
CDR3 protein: CASSPRQGQGYTF
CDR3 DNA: TGTGCCAGCAGTCCTCGACAGGGTCAAGGCTACACCTTC

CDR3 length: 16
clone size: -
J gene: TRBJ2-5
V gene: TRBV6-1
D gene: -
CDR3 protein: CASSRGGTPGEETQYF
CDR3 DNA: TGTGCCAGCAGTCGGGGCGGGACTCCCGGAGAGGAGACCCAGTACTTC

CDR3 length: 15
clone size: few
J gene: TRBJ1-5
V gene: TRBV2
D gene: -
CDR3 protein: CASSARTSGKQPQHF
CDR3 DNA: TGTGCCAGCAGTGCGCGGACAAGCGGGAAACAGCCCCAGCATTTT

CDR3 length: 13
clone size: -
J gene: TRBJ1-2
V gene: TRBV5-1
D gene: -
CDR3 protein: CASSSPGAEGYTF
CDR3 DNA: TGCGCCAGCAGCTCCCCCGGTGCGGAGGGCTACACCTTC

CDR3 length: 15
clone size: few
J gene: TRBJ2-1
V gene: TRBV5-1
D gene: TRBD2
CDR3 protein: CASRSGGGNYNEQFF
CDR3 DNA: TGCGCCAGCCGTTCGGGCGGGGGGAATTACAATGAGCAGTTCTTC

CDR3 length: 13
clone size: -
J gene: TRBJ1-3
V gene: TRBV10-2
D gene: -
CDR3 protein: CTSSESGGNTIYF
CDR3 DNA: TGCACCAGCAGTGAGTCCGGAGGAAACACCATATATTTT

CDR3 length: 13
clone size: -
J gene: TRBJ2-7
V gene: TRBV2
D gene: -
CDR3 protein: CASTGAGRREQYF
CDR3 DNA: TGTGCCAGCACCGGAGCTGGGCGACGGGAGCAGTACTTC

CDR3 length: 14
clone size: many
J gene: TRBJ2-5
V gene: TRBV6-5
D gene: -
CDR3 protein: CASSYSIVERAQYF
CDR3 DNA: TGTGCCAGCAGTTACTCGATAGTTGAGAGGGCCCAGTACTTC

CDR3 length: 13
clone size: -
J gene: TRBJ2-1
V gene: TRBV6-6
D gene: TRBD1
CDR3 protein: CASSYGQGDEQFF
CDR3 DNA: TGTGCCAGCAGTTACGGACAGGGGGATGAGCAGTTCTTC

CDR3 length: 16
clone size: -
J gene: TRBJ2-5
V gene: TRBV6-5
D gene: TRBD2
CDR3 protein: CASSYSSGDRVETQYF
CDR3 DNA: TGTGCCAGCAGTTACTCTAGCGGGGATCGCGTAGAGACCCAGTACTTC

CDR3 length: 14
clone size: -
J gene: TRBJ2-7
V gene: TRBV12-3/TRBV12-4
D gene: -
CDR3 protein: CASSLSQRLGEQYF
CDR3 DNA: TGTGCCAGCAGTTTATCGCAGAGACTCGGCGAGCAGTACTTC

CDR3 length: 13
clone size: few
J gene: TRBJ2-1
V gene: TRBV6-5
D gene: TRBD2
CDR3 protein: CAGSFYGGDEQFF
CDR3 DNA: TGTGCCGGCAGTTTTTACGGGGGGGATGAGCAGTTCTTC

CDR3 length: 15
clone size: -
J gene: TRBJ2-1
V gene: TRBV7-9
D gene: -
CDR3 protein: CASSLGTVYRNEQFF
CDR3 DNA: TGTGCCAGCAGCTTAGGGACAGTCTACAGGAATGAGCAGTTCTTC

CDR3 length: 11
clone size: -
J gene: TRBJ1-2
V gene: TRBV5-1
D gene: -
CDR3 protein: CASTSGVGYTF
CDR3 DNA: TGCGCCAGCACCTCAGGGGTTGGCTACACCTTC

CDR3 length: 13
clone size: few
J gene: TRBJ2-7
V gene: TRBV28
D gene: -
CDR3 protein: CATSVGAINEQYF
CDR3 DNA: TGTGCCACCTCGGTAGGGGCAATCAACGAGCAGTACTTC

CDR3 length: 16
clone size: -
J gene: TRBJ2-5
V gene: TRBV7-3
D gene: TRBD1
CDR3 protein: CASSLGTQGIGETQYF
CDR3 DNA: TGTGCCAGCAGCTTAGGCACACAGGGGATAGGAGAGACCCAGTACTTC

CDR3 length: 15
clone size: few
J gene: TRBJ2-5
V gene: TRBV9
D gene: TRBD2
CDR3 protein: CASSTSGTSGETQYF
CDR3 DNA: TGTGCCAGCAGCACCTCCGGGACTAGTGGGGAGACCCAGTACTTC

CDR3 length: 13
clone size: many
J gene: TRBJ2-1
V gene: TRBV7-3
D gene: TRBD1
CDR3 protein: CASSFGQASEQFF
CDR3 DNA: TGTGCCAGCAGTTTCGGACAGGCCAGCGAGCAGTTCTTC

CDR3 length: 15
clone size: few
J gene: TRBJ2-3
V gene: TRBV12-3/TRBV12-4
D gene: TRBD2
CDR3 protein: CASSSGGGGADTQYF
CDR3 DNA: TGTGCCAGCAGTTCTGGCGGGGGGGGGGCGGATACGCAGTATTTT

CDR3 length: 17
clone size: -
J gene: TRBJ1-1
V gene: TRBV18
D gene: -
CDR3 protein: CASSPPSAYREYTEAFF
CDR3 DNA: TGTGCCAGCTCACCACCGAGTGCGTACAGGGAGTACACTGAAGCTTTCTTT